What follows are 14 T cell receptor beta chains derived from one specimen sequenced in a study of blood T cell repertoires in COVID-19. Sequencing was performed with immunoSEQ multiplex PCR; in TCRdb, only in-frame clones are kept and a portion is missing. In the table there are around 30,000 clones, approximately 71% of which are singletons. The sample taken for sequencing was peripheral blood. These receptor sequences come from a human donor in a cohort sampled during active COVID-19.

This chain links TRBV24-1 with TRBJ2-3, with TRBD2 matching over 7 bases. The V and J ends lost 7 bases and 3 bases, in that order; junction bases with no gene match: 9. The germline V gene encodes CDR1 KGHDR and CDR2 SFDVKD. This CDR3 comprises 15 residues. CDR3 sequence (DNA): TGTGCCACCAGCTCGGGTGGTAGCGGGACAGATACGCAGTATTTT. Encoded protein: CATSSGGSGTDTQYF.

This clone was found once. The rearrangement links TRBV5-1 to TRBJ1-2, with D perhaps TRBD1 (5 bases). The CDR3 runs 16 residues. Germline-derived CDR1 and CDR2 are SGHRS and YFSETQ. V dropped 0 bases and J dropped 4 bases, with 16 bases sitting between them. The CDR3 DNA sequence: TGCGCCAGCAGCTTGGCGGGTCAGGGAGGGAGCTATGGCTACACCTTC. Its protein is CASSLAGQGGSYGYTF.

The rearrangement uses TRBV5-4 and TRBJ2-5; TRBD1 matches at 10 bases. Trimming cost V 2 bases and J 1 base; bases outside gene matches: 5. Germline values: CDR1 SGHNT, CDR2 YYREEE (reference sequence). The CDR3 has 16 residues. CDR3 DNA: TGTGCCAGCAGCTTTCCGGGACAGGGGATCCAAGAGACCCAGTACTTC. Translated: CASSFPGQGIQETQYF. Supplemented by reference TRBV5-4 and TRBJ2-5, the full variable domain reads ETGVTQSPTHLIKTRGQQVTLRCSSQSGHNTVSWYQQALGQGPQFIFQYYREEENGRGNFPPRFSGLQFPNYSSELNVNALELDDSALYLCASSFPGQGIQETQYFGPGTRLLVL.

The chain links TRBV5-5 to TRBJ2-5; maybe TRBD2 (5 bases). This CDR3 region has 13 residues. Looked up from germline, CDR1 is SGHKS and CDR2 is YYEKEE (reference sequence). The germline V and J ends were trimmed by 7 bases and 2 bases, with 12 bases remaining between them. The CDR3 sequence: CASARGPQETQYF. In nucleotides, the CDR3 is TGTGCCAGCGCACGGGGTCCTCAAGAGACCCAGTACTTC.

V gene TRBV6-5 combines with J gene TRBJ2-7, with a possible D match to TRBD2 (6 bases). From germline, CDR1 is MNHEY and CDR2 SVGAGI. V lost 6 bases, J lost 3 bases, and 18 bases lay in between. The CDR3 runs 15 residues. The CDR3 protein is CASSKRLETDYEQYF. DNA of the CDR3: TGTGCCAGCAGCAAGCGACTAGAGACCGACTACGAGCAGTACTTC.

This sequence joins TRBV28 and TRBJ2-2, with a weak D call TRBD1 (5 bases). Germline V gene data show CDR1 as MDHEN and CDR2 as SYDVKM. The V end lost 5 bases, the J end lost 9 bases, and 22 bases lay between the germline ends. This CDR3 has 16 amino acids. The chain's CDR3 is CASSPLRTQRLRELFF. The CDR3 DNA reads TGTGCCAGCAGTCCGCTTAGGACACAACGCCTGCGGGAGCTGTTTTTT. Combining the CDR3 with reference TRBV28 and TRBJ2-2 gives the whole variable domain DVKVTQSSRYLVKRTGEKVFLECVQDMDHENMFWYRQDPGLGLRLIYFSYDVKMKEKGDIPEGYSVSREKKERFSLILESASTNQTSMYLCASSPLRTQRLRELFFGEGSRLTVL.

By sample fraction, this clone is medium-sized. V gene TRBV2 combines with J gene TRBJ1-1; possibly TRBD1 for D (6 bases). The germline V gene has CDR1 SNHLY and CDR2 FYNNEI. V lost 9 bases and J lost 0, with 11 bases in between. This CDR3 comprises 13 residues. The CDR3 bases are TGTGCCAGGACCAGGGGATTGAACACTGAAGCTTTCTTT. It specifies CARTRGLNTEAFF.

This sequence joins TRBV30 and TRBJ2-3; 7 bases agree with TRBD2. CDR1 and CDR2 from the germline V gene are GTSNPN and SVGIG (reference sequence). Germline trimming cut 2 bases from V and 4 bases from J; bases unmatched to any gene: 12. The CDR3 runs 16 residues. The CDR3 loop is CAWSSRSGGGADTQYF. CDR3 DNA: TGTGCCTGGAGTTCACGTTCCGGCGGGGGTGCAGATACGCAGTATTTT.

V usage is TRBV5-8 and J usage is TRBJ2-1; 9 positions match TRBD1. The junction had 5 bases not matched to a gene; V was cut back by 3 bases and J by 4 bases. This CDR3 has 15 residues. Germline lookup yields CDR1 SGHTS and CDR2 YDEGEE. The CDR3 sequence: CASSSKDRGYNEQFF. The DNA for the CDR3 is TGTGCCAGCAGCTCAAAGGACAGGGGATACAATGAGCAGTTCTTC.

The chain employs TRBV7-8 and TRBJ1-4; TRBD1 agrees at 7 bases. The CDR3 has 16 amino acids. Looked up from germline, CDR1 is SGHVS and CDR2 is FQNEAQ. The ends lost 1 base at V and 2 bases at J; junction bases unmatched: 4. CDR3 residues: CASSLDLRGTNEKLFF. The CDR3 DNA reads TGTGCCAGCAGCTTAGACCTCAGGGGGACTAATGAAAAACTGTTTTTT.

This clone was observed a few times. V gene TRBV5-6 combines with J gene TRBJ1-2; 7 bases agree with TRBD1. The CDR3 covers 17 residues. J was trimmed by 6 bases and V by 4 bases; bases with no gene match: 18. The germline V gene has CDR1 SGHDT and CDR2 YYEEEE. CDR3 loop: CASSIRNRQGSTHGYTF. CDR3 coding DNA: TGTGCCAGCAGCATCCGAAACAGACAGGGTAGTACTCATGGCTACACCTTC. Filled out from reference TRBV5-6 and TRBJ1-2, the complete variable domain reads DAGVTQSPTHLIKTRGQQVTLRCSPKSGHDTVSWYQQALGQGPQFIFQYYEEEERQRGNFPDRFSGHQFPNYSSELNVNALLLGDSALYLCASSIRNRQGSTHGYTFGSGTRLTVV.

J is TRBJ1-5 and V is TRBV12-3 or TRBV12-4; D gene unclear. This CDR3 contains 13 residues. The V gene lost 3 bases and the J gene lost 4 bases, with 7 bases spanning the gap. CDR3 protein: CASSFGGNQPQHF. CDR3 DNA: TGTGCCAGCAGTTTCGGAGGGAATCAGCCCCAGCATTTT.

The chain links TRBV5-4 to TRBJ2-5; 8 bases align to TRBD1. The CDR3 is 15 amino acids. Germline V CDR1 and CDR2: SGHNT, YYREEE (reference sequence). The trim removed 4 bases at V and 5 bases at J, leaving 10 bases unmatched. CDR3 DNA sequence: TGTGCCAGCAGCCTCCGACAGGGGTTTATGGAGACCCAGTACTTC. Its translation is CASSLRQGFMETQYF.

The gene calls are TRBV11-2 and TRBJ2-1; TRBD2 might be the D (6 bases). The length of the CDR3 is 17 residues. V was cut by 1 base and J by 0 bases, with 13 bases left in between. Germline-derived CDR1 and CDR2 are SGHAT and FQNNGV. CDR3 protein: CASSLVAGFSSYNEQFF. The CDR3 DNA reads TGTGCCAGCAGCTTAGTGGCGGGGTTTAGCTCCTACAATGAGCAGTTCTTC.